These 14 T cell receptor beta chains were sequenced from one sample in a study of cytomegalovirus exposure and HLA in healthy donors. 13 Jbeta primers and 60 Vbeta primers were used for the PCR. Profiling relied on immunoSEQ multiplex PCR, and the TCRdb table lists in-frame clones only, not all of them. The sample shows approximately 69,000 clones, roughly four fifths of them seen only once. What was sequenced was PBMCs. These receptors all come from a woman aged 25 to 39 in good health and CMV-seropositive.

This chain links TRBV11-1 with TRBJ2-5; a weak D match, TRBD2 (6 bases). Germline loops: CDR1 SGHAT, CDR2 FQDESV (reference sequence). CDR3 length equals 14 residues. V shed 5 bases and J shed 1 base, with 11 bases lying between them. This CDR3 is CASSNGGFQETQYF. Written as DNA, the CDR3 is TGTGCCAGCAGCAACGGAGGGTTCCAAGAGACCCAGTACTTC.

The chain employs TRBV29-1 and TRBJ2-7; TRBD1 agrees at 9 bases. J was trimmed by 0 bases and V by 5 bases; bases with no gene match: 5. The CDR3 covers 14 residues. Germline V gene sequence: CDR1 SQVTM, CDR2 ANQGSEA. For the CDR3, the DNA is TGCAGCGTTATACAGGGGGCCAGCTCCTACGAGCAGTACTTC. Its translation is CSVIQGASSYEQYF.

The CDR3 bases are TGTGCCATCAGTGCGGCGGGAAGCTCCTACGAGCAGTACTTC. Translated, it gives CAISAAGSSYEQYF. The rearrangement uses TRBV10-3 and TRBJ2-7; D might be TRBD2 (6 bases). The CDR3 extends over 14 amino acids. Per germline, CDR1 ENHRY and CDR2 SYGVKD. V gave up 4 bases and J gave up 0 bases, with 10 bases separating them.

The chain combines TRBV28 with TRBJ1-1, with D possibly matching TRBD1 (6 bases). Germline V lookup: CDR1 MDHEN, CDR2 SYDVKM. The CDR3 spans 14 residues. Trimming removed 5 bases at V and 0 bases at J, with 10 bases between. The CDR3 region is CASSPGAMNTEAFF. CDR3 nucleotides: TGTGCCAGCAGTCCAGGGGCTATGAACACTGAAGCTTTCTTT. The complete variable domain, with remaining parts taken from reference TRBV28 and TRBJ1-1, reads DVKVTQSSRYLVKRTGEKVFLECVQDMDHENMFWYRQDPGLGLRLIYFSYDVKMKEKGDIPEGYSVSREKKERFSLILESASTNQTSMYLCASSPGAMNTEAFFGQGTRLTVV.

J is TRBJ1-2 and V is TRBV28, with D unresolved. The germline V and J ends were trimmed by 3 bases and 3 bases, with 8 bases remaining between them. CDR1 is MDHEN and CDR2 is SYDVKM in the germline V gene. This CDR3 region has 13 residues. The CDR3 loop reads CASSFSGYYGYTF. In DNA form, the CDR3 reads TGTGCCAGCAGTTTTTCCGGGTACTATGGCTACACCTTC.

The gene calls are TRBV5-1 and TRBJ2-3; the match to TRBD1 covers 7 bases. Looked up from germline, CDR1 is SGHRS and CDR2 is YFSETQ. V lost 4 bases to trimming and J lost 2 bases; unmatched junction nucleotides: 7. The CDR3 runs 15 residues. This chain's CDR3 is CASSRQGRNTDTQYF. Written as DNA, the CDR3 is TGCGCCAGCAGCCGACAGGGCCGTAACACAGATACGCAGTATTTT.

This clone occurred many times. V and J are TRBV2 and TRBJ2-1, with 11 bases that match TRBD1. The CDR3 extends over 15 amino acids. The germline V gene has CDR1 SNHLY and CDR2 FYNNEI. J gave up 10 bases and V 3 bases, and 8 bases lay outside the gene matches. CDR3: CASSDVGQGENEQFF. The DNA for the CDR3 is TGTGCCAGCAGTGATGTGGGACAGGGGGAGAACGAGCAGTTCTTC.

The chain recombines TRBV27 with TRBJ2-7; D call uncertain. This CDR3 is built from 12 residues. V was shortened by 7 bases and J by 4 bases, with 11 bases between the two germline ends. CDR1 and CDR2 from the germline V gene are MNHEY and SMNVEV (reference sequence). CDR3 in amino acids: CASIAGFYEQYF. For the CDR3, the DNA is TGTGCCAGCATCGCCGGTTTTTACGAGCAGTACTTC.

Notes on this clone: The CDR3 end shows no conserved phenylalanine or tryptophan, and so a read error is likely. For the CDR3, the DNA is TGTGCCAGCAGTCCGTACCCCAAGGGGGATGGTCAGCCCCAGCATTCT. Translated: CASSPYPKGDGQPQHS. The rearrangement links TRBV28 to TRBJ1-5; maybe TRBD1 (6 bases). The CDR3 totals 16 residues. The V gene's germline CDR1 is MDHEN and CDR2 SYDVKM. V was clipped by 5 bases and J by 6 bases, with 20 bases between them.

The chain couples TRBV6-4 to TRBJ2-1; the match to TRBD2 covers 12 bases. The CDR3 totals 15 residues. J lost 10 bases, V lost 6 bases, and 10 bases had no gene match. Per the germline V gene, CDR1 is MRHNA and CDR2 is SNTAGT. The CDR3 loop reads CASSDLAGGFSEQFF. The CDR3 DNA sequence: TGTGCCAGCAGCGACCTAGCGGGAGGGTTCTCGGAGCAGTTCTTC.

On this clone: The same CDR3 is also encoded by other DNA sequences in this sample. This rearrangement joins TRBV18 to TRBJ1-5; TRBD1 matches 7 bases. Germline loops: CDR1 KGHSH, CDR2 LQKENI. The CDR3 contains 14 residues. V lost 6 bases to trimming and J lost 2 bases; unmatched junction nucleotides: 4. The CDR3 coding sequence is TGTGCCAGCTCTCCCGGGACAGGCAATCAGCCCCAGCATTTT. Protein product: CASSPGTGNQPQHF.

V usage is TRBV29-1 and J usage is TRBJ2-7; TRBD1 matches at 9 bases. The trim removed 4 bases at V and 7 bases at J, leaving 8 bases unmatched. Germline assignment: CDR1 SQVTM and CDR2 ANQGSEA. The CDR3 length is 13 residues. DNA for the CDR3: TGCAGCGTTGCGGACAGGGGAATTAAAGAGCAGTACTTC. Translation gives CSVADRGIKEQYF.

The chain is built from TRBV4-2 and TRBJ2-3; D is ambiguous. Trimming took off 1 base at V and 4 bases at J, with 12 bases between the two ends. Germline values: CDR1 LGHNA, CDR2 YNFKEQ. The CDR3 is 15 amino acids. The CDR3, as DNA: TGTGCCAGCAGCCAAGCCCCGATTTCAGCAGATACGCAGTATTTT. This encodes CASSQAPISADTQYF.

With respect to this clone: Additional DNA sequences in this sample encode the identical CDR3. The chain carries TRBV30 and TRBJ1-5; D call uncertain. The germline V gene encodes CDR1 GTSNPN and CDR2 SVGIG (reference sequence). The length of the CDR3 is 13 residues. Trimming shortened V by 0 bases and J by 2 bases, and 5 bases separated the two germline ends. The CDR3 region has the DNA TGTGCCTGGAGTGTACAAGGCAATCAGCCCCAGCATTTT. It codes for CAWSVQGNQPQHF. Looking up the rest from reference TRBV30 and TRBJ1-5 gives the full variable domain: SQTIHQWPATLVQPVGSPLSLECTVEGTSNPNLYWYRQAAGRGLQLLFYSVGIGQISSEVPQNLSASRPQDRQFILSSKKLLLSDSGFYLCAWSVQGNQPQHFGDGTRLSIL.